One sample yielded the 12 T cell receptor beta chains listed below, sequenced in a study of cytomegalovirus exposure and HLA in healthy donors. Use of 60 Vbeta and 13 Jbeta primers characterized the PCR. Assay: immunoSEQ multiplex PCR; the TCRdb copy retains only in-frame clones and omits some. Of about 170,000 clones listed, approximately 79% were seen once; the top ten hold around 0.96%. What was sequenced was PBMCs. These receptors all stem from a woman aged 50 to 65 in good health and CMV-seropositive.

V and J are TRBV6-6 and TRBJ2-3, with 11 bases aligning to TRBD2. Trimming took 5 bases from V and 3 from J; bases not matched to a gene: 7. The CDR3 is 16 residues long. CDR1 is MNHNY, CDR2 SVGAGI, per germline (reference sequence). The CDR3 sequence is CASSALGTSGTDTQYF. CDR3 DNA: TGTGCCAGCAGTGCCCTCGGGACTAGCGGAACAGATACGCAGTATTTT.

This clone was picked up one time. The chain combines TRBV7-3 with TRBJ2-2; 7 bases fit TRBD2. The trim removed 4 bases at V and 7 bases at J, leaving 6 bases unmatched. Per germline, CDR1 SGHTA and CDR2 FQGTGA. The CDR3 is 14 amino acids. The CDR3 nucleotides read TGTGCCAGCAGCTCAAGCGGGAAACACGGGGAGCTGTTTTTT. This codes for CASSSSGKHGELFF.

V is TRBV18 and J is TRBJ2-1, with TRBD2 matching 10 bases. With V trimmed by 3 bases and J by 7 bases, 6 bases remained unmatched. The CDR3 totals 15 residues. Germline V gives CDR1 KGHSH, CDR2 LQKENI. The CDR3 is CASSPSSGGINEQFF. CDR3 DNA sequence: TGTGCCAGCTCACCGTCTAGCGGGGGTATAAATGAGCAGTTCTTC.

CDR3 amino acids: CASSPLPPGDAYNSPLHF. CDR3 nucleotide sequence: TGTGCCAGCTCACCACTACCCCCGGGGGACGCCTATAATTCACCCCTCCACTTT. The chain combines TRBV18 with TRBJ1-6; a weak D match, TRBD1 (5 bases). The V gene's germline CDR1 is KGHSH and CDR2 LQKENI. This CDR3 contains 18 residues. The V end lost 1 base, the J end lost 2 bases, and 15 bases lay between the germline ends.

The gene calls are TRBV5-1 and TRBJ1-2, with D possibly being TRBD1 (5 bases). The CDR3 is 15 amino acids. V was shortened by 1 base and J by 6 bases, with 16 bases between the two germline ends. Per the germline V gene, CDR1 is SGHRS and CDR2 is YFSETQ. DNA of the CDR3: TGCGCCAGCAGCTTGTTGGCCACCGGAGGGGATGGCTACACCTTC. It yields the protein CASSLLATGGDGYTF.

The rearrangement uses TRBV5-1 and TRBJ2-6; D perhaps matches TRBD1 (6 bases). Germline-derived CDR1 and CDR2 are SGHRS and YFSETQ. With 7 bases removed from V and 0 bases from J, the gap between germline ends came to 20 bases. This CDR3 spans 18 amino acids. The CDR3 spells CASRRRTGTSSGANVLTF. The DNA for the CDR3 is TGCGCCAGCCGCCGCCGAACAGGGACAAGCTCTGGGGCCAACGTCCTGACTTTC.

This sequence joins TRBV4-3 and TRBJ1-1; possible D gene TRBD1, 6 bases. The V gene lost 4 bases and the J gene lost 8 bases, with 20 bases spanning the gap. Germline CDR1 reads LGHNA; CDR2 reads YSLEER. This CDR3 is 15 amino acids long. The CDR3 nucleotides are TGCGCCAGCAGCCGAACCTCCCTGGGGGCGAGGGAAGCTTTCTTT. This translates into CASSRTSLGAREAFF.

The genes are TRBV5-3 and TRBJ2-1, with D possibly being TRBD1 (6 bases). TRBV5-3 carries the ORF label, with uncertain function. The ends were cut back, 4 bases at V and 10 bases at J, with 15 bases in the middle. The CDR3 extends over 13 amino acids. The CDR3 spells CARSPDSRREQFF. In DNA form, the CDR3 reads TGTGCCAGAAGCCCGGACAGCCGGCGGGAGCAGTTCTTC.

The genes are TRBV5-1 and TRBJ1-2, with 8 bases identical to TRBD1. Germline CDR1 reads SGHRS; CDR2 reads YFSETQ. V gave up 4 bases and J gave up 5 bases; unmatched junction bases: 10. This CDR3 region has 15 residues. The CDR3 protein is CASSIGQGSVYGYTF. CDR3 nucleotide sequence: TGCGCCAGCAGCATAGGACAGGGTAGCGTGTATGGCTACACCTTC.

The chain links TRBV21-1 to TRBJ2-3; no DNA check was done on the table's D call, TRBD2. TRBV21-1 is described as a pseudogene. CDR3 length: 23 amino acids. The CDR3 DNA reads as TGTGCCAGCAGCAAAGAGGGAAGAGGACCCGGCCCTCGAGCGGGGGGGAGCACAGATACGCAGTATTTT. As protein: CASSKEGRGPGPRAGGSTDTQYF.

The CDR3 DNA reads TGTGCCAGCAGCTTAACTCCCAGTCGCTTACAGGAACCCGAGCAGTACTTC. It translates to CASSLTPSRLQEPEQYF. The chain carries TRBV7-9 and TRBJ2-7; a possible D gene is TRBD1 (5 bases). The CDR3 spans 17 residues. Germline values: CDR1 SEHNR, CDR2 FQNEAQ (reference sequence). The V gene lost 2 bases and the J gene lost 6 bases, with 23 bases spanning the gap.

This clone was seen a few times. V and J are TRBV28 and TRBJ2-7; D unresolved. V lost 5 bases and J lost 2, with 16 bases in between. The CDR3 consists of 15 residues. Looked up from germline, CDR1 is MDHEN and CDR2 is SYDVKM. The CDR3 loop is CASSTLLWAPYEQYF. The DNA of the CDR3 is TGTGCCAGCAGTACCTTATTGTGGGCCCCCTACGAGCAGTACTTC.